The rows below give T cell receptor beta chains drawn from one sample of a study of blood T cell repertoires in COVID-19. Assay used: immunoSEQ multiplex PCR; TCRdb lists only in-frame clones, some missing. The sample holds 30,000 to 40,000 clones; around 80% are singletons and the top ten take less than 35%. The sequencing input was peripheral blood. The source is a man older than 75 with acute or convalescent COVID-19. CDR3s include the opening cysteine and the closing phenylalanine or tryptophan. A D gene is named only where the DNA matches it firmly. Size is stated for part of the rows, as once, few or many counts, or as a class when the clone is expanded.

d_call j_call v_call clone_size cdr3_nt cdr3_aa
. TRBJ2-7 TRBV30 once TGTGCCTGGAGTGCGGAGGACTACGAGCAGTACTTC CAWSAEDYEQYF
. TRBJ1-1 TRBV2 . TGTGCCAGCAGTCCCACCAGGGGTGTGAACACTGAAGCTTTCTTT CASSPTRGVNTEAFF
TRBD1 TRBJ1-6 TRBV27 . TGTGCCAGCAGTCGCCCGACAGGGGAGAATTCACCCCTCCACTTT CASSRPTGENSPLHF
TRBD1 TRBJ2-5 TRBV5-4 . TGTGCCAGCAGCTCCGGGACAGGGGTGGAGACCCAGTACTTC CASSSGTGVETQYF
. TRBJ2-3 TRBV5-1 . TGCGCCAGCAGCTTGGAGGGTAGCGGTAGGTCCCGGTCAGATACGCAGTATTTT CASSLEGSGRSRSDTQYF
. TRBJ2-5 TRBV30 . TGTGCCTACTCCAATCGGGAGACCCAGTACTTC CAYSNRETQYF
. TRBJ2-7 TRBV19 . TGTGCCAGTAGCGATGACAGGAAATACGAGCAGTACTTC CASSDDRKYEQYF
. TRBJ1-3 TRBV9 once TGTGCCAGCAGCGTAGTCGCGGGTCGGGCAAACACCATATATTTT CASSVVAGRANTIYF
TRBD1 TRBJ1-1 TRBV28 . TGTGCCAGCAGTTTGAGCGGGACAGGGCACACTGAAGCTTTCTTT CASSLSGTGHTEAFF
. TRBJ2-7 TRBV3-1/TRBV3-2 . TGTGCCAGCAGTCACAGGTGGAAAGTTAACGAGCAGTACTTC CASSHRWKVNEQYF
. TRBJ1-3 TRBV12-3/TRBV12-4 . TGTGCCAGCAGTTTCCAATCTGGAAACACCATATATTTT CASSFQSGNTIYF
TRBD2 TRBJ2-7 TRBV19 few TGTGCCAGTATGGGGACTAGCGGCTCCTACGAGCAGTACTTC CASMGTSGSYEQYF
TRBD2 TRBJ2-3 TRBV24-1 . TGTGCCACCAGTGACCCAAGCGGGGGGGGAGATACGCAGTATTTT CATSDPSGGGDTQYF
. TRBJ2-3 TRBV5-6 . TGTGCCAGCAGCTGGGAATGGGGCTCGGACACAGATACGCAGTATTTT CASSWEWGSDTDTQYF
. TRBJ1-3 TRBV19 . TGTGCCAGTACCGCCCGAGGCCGTGGAAACACCATATATTTT CASTARGRGNTIYF
TRBD1 TRBJ1-4 TRBV4-2 . TGTGCCAGCAGCCATGCCGGACAGGGAGGAAGTAATGAAAAACTGTTTTTT CASSHAGQGGSNEKLFF
. TRBJ2-7 TRBV30 few TGTGCCTGGAGTGTTAGTTACGAGCAGTACTTC CAWSVSYEQYF
TRBD2 TRBJ2-2 TRBV5-1 . TGCGCCAGCAGCCTGACTAGCGGGGGTGACGGGGAGCTGTTTTTT CASSLTSGGDGELFF
. TRBJ2-3 TRBV19 . TGTGCCAGTAGTATCGCTACTAGCACAGATACGCAGTATTTT CASSIATSTDTQYF
. TRBJ2-5 TRBV9 . TGTGCCAGCAGCGTAGATCGAGTGCCGGAGACCCAGTACTTC CASSVDRVPETQYF
. TRBJ2-1 TRBV6-2/TRBV6-3 . TGTGCCAGCAGTGACCCCGGGACAAGCTCCTACAATGAGCAGTTCTTC CASSDPGTSSYNEQFF
TRBD1 TRBJ1-5 TRBV5-6 . TGTGCCAGCAGCCGGACAGGGGGCAATCAGCCCCAGCATTTT CASSRTGGNQPQHF
TRBD1 TRBJ2-7 TRBV7-6 . TGTGCCAGCAGCCAAGGGACAGGGCTCTACGAGCAGTACTTC CASSQGTGLYEQYF
TRBD2 TRBJ2-1 TRBV19 . TGTGCCAGTAGTACCCGGGGTAGCGGGAGTAATGAGCAGTTCTTC CASSTRGSGSNEQFF
TRBD1 TRBJ1-4 TRBV28 . TGTGCCAGCAGTTTTTTTGGTCAGGGGGCAACTAATGAAAAACTGTTTTTT CASSFFGQGATNEKLFF
TRBD1 TRBJ1-2 TRBV6-2/TRBV6-3 . TGTGCCAGCAGCAGATTGGACAGGTTCATAAACTATGGCTACACCTTC CASSRLDRFINYGYTF
. TRBJ1-1 TRBV28 . TGTGCCAGCAGTTTATTCGGTCGGGGTTACACTGAAGCTTTCTTT CASSLFGRGYTEAFF
. TRBJ1-6 TRBV6-4 . TGTGCCAGCAGTGAGAACAGGGATCCCGATATTTCACCCCTCCACTTT CASSENRDPDISPLHF
. TRBJ1-5 TRBV5-4 . TGTGCCAGCAGCTTGGAGGGGGTTCAGCCCCAGCATTTT CASSLEGVQPQHF
. TRBJ1-2 TRBV30 . TGTGCCTGGAGTGTACGGGGGGCGCGGGACTATGGCTACACCTTC CAWSVRGARDYGYTF
TRBD1 TRBJ2-3 TRBV7-9 . TGTGCCAGCAGCTCATGGGGGACAGGGAGGACAGATACGCAGTATTTT CASSSWGTGRTDTQYF
. TRBJ1-1 TRBV4-1 . TGCGCCAGCAGCCTAGCTACGGGGTTTCGGAACACTGAAGCTTTCTTT CASSLATGFRNTEAFF
TRBD1 TRBJ1-5 TRBV19 . TGTGCCAGTATCAGGACAGGGGCGGGTAGTCAGCCCCAGCATTTT CASIRTGAGSQPQHF
TRBD1 TRBJ1-1 TRBV5-4 . TGTGCCAGCAGGGACAGGGTATCCACTGAAGCTTTCTTT CASRDRVSTEAFF
. TRBJ2-2 TRBV7-5 . TGTGCCAGAAGCCAGCCTTCTATAGCGGGAGCCCACCGGGGAGCTGTTTTT CARSQPSIAGAHRGAVF
. TRBJ1-3 TRBV7-2 . TGTGCCAGCAGCCCGACGGGTGGACTTTTCTCTGGAAACACCATATATTTT CASSPTGGLFSGNTIYF
. TRBJ2-5 TRBV13 . TGTGCCAGCAGCTTTAGGACACAGCAAGAGACCCAGTACTTC CASSFRTQQETQYF
. TRBJ1-5 TRBV7-9 . TGTGCCAGTACCCCAGGGGAGAATCAGCCCCAGCATTTT CASTPGENQPQHF
. TRBJ2-7 TRBV7-2 . TGTGCCAGCAGCTTTTTGTCCAGCTCCTACGAGCAGTACTTC CASSFLSSSYEQYF
TRBD2 TRBJ2-1 TRBV7-2 . TGTGCCAGCAGCCCGAGGGTGGGAGGGCAGTACGGTGAGCAGTTCTTC CASSPRVGGQYGEQFF
. TRBJ1-5 TRBV6-6 . TGTGCCAGCAGGACGGACAGTCGCAATCAGCCCCAGCATTTT CASRTDSRNQPQHF
. TRBJ2-1 TRBV12-3/TRBV12-4 . TGTGCCAGCAGGATAGGGGGCTACAATGAGCAGTTCTTC CASRIGGYNEQFF
. TRBJ1-1 TRBV19 few TGTGCCAGTAAGGGAACAGGGACGGGAGCTTTCTTT CASKGTGTGAFF
TRBD2 TRBJ2-5 TRBV30 . TGTGCCTGGAACCGAGCGGGAACTCAAGAGACCCAGTACTTC CAWNRAGTQETQYF
TRBD1 TRBJ1-6 TRBV7-9 . TGTGCCAGCAGCTCCAAAGCCGGGACAGCAAATTCACCCCTCCACTTT CASSSKAGTANSPLHF
TRBD1 TRBJ1-1 TRBV7-9 once TGTGCCAGCAGCCCAGGGACAGCTTTGAACACTGAAGCTTTCTTT CASSPGTALNTEAFF
TRBD1 TRBJ1-2 TRBV7-2 once TGTGCCAGCAGCTCCGTGGGACAGGGCGAAGGCTACACCTTC CASSSVGQGEGYTF
. TRBJ2-3 TRBV24-1 . TGTGCCACCAGCGGTAGCACAGATACGCAGTATTTT CATSGSTDTQYF
. TRBJ1-1 TRBV6-2/TRBV6-3 . TGTGCCAGCAGTTCCAGGGAAGCTTTCTTT CASSSREAFF
. TRBJ1-5 TRBV30 . TGTGCCTGGAGTGTACTCGGGGGCAATCAGCCCCAGCATTTT CAWSVLGGNQPQHF
. TRBJ2-6 TRBV11-2 . TGTGCCAGCAGCTCCGGGGTATCTGGGGCCAACGTCCTGACTTTC CASSSGVSGANVLTF
. TRBJ2-1 TRBV28 . TGTGCCAGCAGTTCAGTAGCGGACTACTTCAATGAGCAGTTCTTC CASSSVADYFNEQFF
. TRBJ2-7 TRBV11-1 . TGTGCCAGCAGCTCCCGCAGGGGTAGGGACGAGCAGTACTTC CASSSRRGRDEQYF
. TRBJ2-7 TRBV27 . TGTGCCAGCAGTATTGGGCCAGGGCCGGTCCCCGAGCAGTACTTC CASSIGPGPVPEQYF
TRBD2 TRBJ2-7 TRBV19 . TGTGCCGTCTCACCCCAGGCGGGGGGCATCTACGAGCAGTACTTC CAVSPQAGGIYEQYF
. TRBJ1-2 TRBV6-5 once TGTGCCAGCAGATCCGACAGGTCTGGTGGCTACACCTTC CASRSDRSGGYTF
TRBD1 TRBJ2-7 TRBV28 . TGTGCCAGCACCCTAAGCGGACTTGACAGGGTTATACCCTACGAGCAGTACTTC CASTLSGLDRVIPYEQYF